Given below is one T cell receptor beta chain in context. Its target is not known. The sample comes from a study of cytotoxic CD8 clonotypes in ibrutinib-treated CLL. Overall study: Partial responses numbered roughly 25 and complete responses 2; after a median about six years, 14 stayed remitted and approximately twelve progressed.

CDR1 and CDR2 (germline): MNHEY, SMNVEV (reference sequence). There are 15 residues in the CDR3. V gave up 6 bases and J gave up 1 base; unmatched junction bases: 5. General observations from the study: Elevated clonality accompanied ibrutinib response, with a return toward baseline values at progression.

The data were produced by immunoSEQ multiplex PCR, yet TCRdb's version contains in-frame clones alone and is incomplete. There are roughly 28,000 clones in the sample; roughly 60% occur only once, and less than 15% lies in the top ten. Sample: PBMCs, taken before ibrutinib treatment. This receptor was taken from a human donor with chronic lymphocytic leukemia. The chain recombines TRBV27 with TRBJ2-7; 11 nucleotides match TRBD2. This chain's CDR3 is CASRPGLAASYEQYF. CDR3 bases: TGTGCCAGCAGACCGGGACTAGCGGCTTCCTACGAGCAGTACTTC.